These T cell receptor beta chains were read from a single sample in a study of OX40 agonist ivuxolimab in advanced cancers. TCRdb keeps only in-frame clones here, not all; method: immunoSEQ multiplex PCR. The table lists tens of thousands of clones, about 83% of them singletons, with 3.1% in the top ten. The source material was CD4+ or CD8+ T cells sorted from blood, sampled in a trial of the OX40 agonist ivuxolimab. The origin of the receptors is an adult with an advanced solid tumor such as melanoma, head and neck, liver or kidney cancer. Each CDR3 is given with its conserved first and last residue. D genes are given only for firm matches. Clone size is given for some rows only: seen once, a few or many times, or a class if the clone is expanded.

j_call v_call d_call clone_size cdr3_nt cdr3_aa
TRBJ1-1 TRBV7-8 TRBD1 NA TGTGCCAGCAGCTTACAGGGACAGGGGTGGCGTGGCGAAGCTTTCTTT CASSLQGQGWRGEAFF
TRBJ1-4 TRBV6-5 NA NA TGTGCCAGCAGTGACCAGGGCGGTAATGAAAAACTGTTTTTT CASSDQGGNEKLFF
TRBJ1-2 TRBV27 TRBD1 NA TGTGCCAGCAGTTTGGGGACAGGGGGCGCGGATTTGAGCGGCTACACCTTC CASSLGTGGADLSGYTF
TRBJ2-3 TRBV4-1 TRBD2 few TGCGCCAGCAGCCAAGTTTTACTAGCGGGAACAGATACGCAGTATTTT CASSQVLLAGTDTQYF
TRBJ1-6 TRBV5-1 NA few TGCGCCAGCAGCTTGGGTATAGGGGATAATTCACCCCTCCACTTT CASSLGIGDNSPLHF
TRBJ2-7 TRBV28 TRBD2 NA TGTGCCAGCAGTATCAGCGGGAGGGCCAGGTACGAGCAGTACTTC CASSISGRARYEQYF
TRBJ2-7 TRBV11-2 NA NA TGTGCCAGCAGCTTAGCAAGCCTTCCCTACGAGCAGTACTTC CASSLASLPYEQYF
TRBJ1-2 TRBV6-1 NA NA TGTGCCAGCAGTTGGACAGAAGACTATGGCTACACCTTC CASSWTEDYGYTF
TRBJ1-1 TRBV19 NA NA TGTGCCAGTAGTCCCCGGCGGGGGAACACTGAAGCTTTCTTT CASSPRRGNTEAFF
TRBJ2-2 TRBV6-6 NA NA TGTGCCAGCCGCCTCGTAGAAGGCCCGGCCAGGGAGCTGTTTTTT CASRLVEGPARELFF
TRBJ2-3 TRBV6-6 TRBD1 NA TGTGCCAGCAGTGGACAGGGGGGGACAGATACGCAGTATTTT CASSGQGGTDTQYF
TRBJ1-1 TRBV5-4 NA medium-sized TGTGCCAGCAGCGCACCAGCAGGGAGAGCTGAAGCTTTCTTT CASSAPAGRAEAFF
TRBJ1-1 TRBV7-2 TRBD1 NA TGTGCCAGCAGCTTAACGGGACAGCTTTCGAACACTGAAGCTTTCTTT CASSLTGQLSNTEAFF
TRBJ2-1 TRBV2 NA NA TGTGCCAGCAGAGCACTAGGATCCTACAATGAGCAGTTCTTC CASRALGSYNEQFF
TRBJ2-7 TRBV30 TRBD1 NA TGTGCCTGGAGTGTCGGCGGGGACAGGTGGGACGAGCAGTACTTC CAWSVGGDRWDEQYF
TRBJ1-2 TRBV5-4 NA NA TGTGCCAGCAGCCCCCCCGGGTCAGGGCCTTACACTAACTATGGCTACACCTTC CASSPPGSGPYTNYGYTF
TRBJ1-1 TRBV19 TRBD1 NA TGTGCCAGTAACCCAGACCCGGGACAGGGGACTGAAGCTTTCTTT CASNPDPGQGTEAFF
TRBJ1-4 TRBV7-9 NA NA TGTGCCAGCAGCTTAGCCATAGGCTCCGGCACTAATGAAAAACTGTTTTTT CASSLAIGSGTNEKLFF
TRBJ2-1 TRBV18 NA NA TGTGCCAGCTCACCTCCTACACCTTTCGTTGAGCAGTTCTTC CASSPPTPFVEQFF
TRBJ2-2 TRBV7-2 TRBD2 NA TGTGCCAGCAGCCCCGGACTAGCGGAGAACACCGGGGAGCTGTTTTTT CASSPGLAENTGELFF
TRBJ2-4 TRBV7-8 TRBD2 NA TGTGCCAGTTCCCCGGGGGGTAGAAAAAACATTCAGTACTTC CASSPGGRKNIQYF
TRBJ2-7 TRBV27 NA NA TGTGCCAGCAGTTCCCCCGGGGCAGTTACGCCCTACGAGCAGTACTTC CASSSPGAVTPYEQYF
TRBJ2-2 TRBV11-2 NA few TGTGCCAGCAGCTCACCAAGACCGGGGACGAACACCGGGGAGCTGTTTTTT CASSSPRPGTNTGELFF
TRBJ2-3 TRBV5-1 TRBD2 NA TGCGCCAGCAGCCTGGGACTAGACACAGATACGCAGTATTTT CASSLGLDTDTQYF
TRBJ2-7 TRBV30 NA NA TGTGCCTGGAGCCGCCTCGCGGGCCGGGAGGAGCAGTACTTC CAWSRLAGREEQYF
TRBJ2-1 TRBV2 NA NA TGTGCCAGCAGTCCCCTTGGGGGGAATGATGGCGGGCAGTTCTTC CASSPLGGNDGGQFF
TRBJ1-1 TRBV7-9 TRBD1 NA TGTGCCAGCAGCCCGGACAGGGGGATGAACACTGAAGCTTTCTTT CASSPDRGMNTEAFF
TRBJ1-1 TRBV27 NA NA TGTGCCAGCAGTTTAATGTTGGGGGTAAGCACTGAAGCTTTCTTT CASSLMLGVSTEAFF
TRBJ1-2 TRBV25-1 TRBD1 NA TGTGCCAGCAGTGAATGGGACAGGTCCCTAGGGGGCTACACCTTC CASSEWDRSLGGYTF
TRBJ2-3 TRBV10-1 NA NA TGCGCCAGCAGTGGTCAGGGTACAGATACGCAGTATTTT CASSGQGTDTQYF
TRBJ2-3 TRBV11-2 NA NA TGTGCCAGCAGCTTATTCGTAGCGGGCACAGATACGCAGTATTTT CASSLFVAGTDTQYF
TRBJ2-3 TRBV2 TRBD2 NA TGTGCCAGCAGTCGGACTAGCGGCCCACCAGATACGCAGTATTTT CASSRTSGPPDTQYF
TRBJ2-7 TRBV28 NA NA TGTGCCAGCAAGGAGGAGGGAGTAGAGGGTTACGAGCAGTACTTC CASKEEGVEGYEQYF
TRBJ2-3 TRBV29-1 TRBD1 once TGCAGCGTTGAAGAGGGACAGGCGATCACAGATACGCAGTATTTT CSVEEGQAITDTQYF
TRBJ1-2 TRBV7-3 TRBD1 medium-sized TGTGCCAGCAGCTTAAATCTACAGGGGAATGGCTACACCTTC CASSLNLQGNGYTF
TRBJ2-2 TRBV25-1 TRBD1 NA TGTGCCAGCAGTGACAGGGGGCGCGGTACCGGGGAGCTGTTTTTT CASSDRGRGTGELFF
TRBJ2-2 TRBV4-2 TRBD2 NA TGTGCCAGCAGCCAACAAAGAACCGGGACTAGCGTCGGGGAGCTGTTTTTT CASSQQRTGTSVGELFF
TRBJ2-2 TRBV6-5 NA NA TGTGCCAGCAATCGACAGAAGAACACCGGGGAGCTGTTTTTT CASNRQKNTGELFF
TRBJ1-1 TRBV2 TRBD1 NA TGTGCCAGCAGACATCGGACGCAGGGGGCTAACACTGAAGCTTTCTTT CASRHRTQGANTEAFF
TRBJ2-7 TRBV15 TRBD1 once TGTGCCACCAGCAAAGAGGGGGGGACAGGGGACGAGCAGTACTTC CATSKEGGTGDEQYF
TRBJ2-5 TRBV30 NA NA TGTGCCTCGCGGGGAGCGGCCCGGGAGACCCAGTACTTC CASRGAARETQYF
TRBJ2-7 TRBV5-1 TRBD2 NA TGCGCCAGCAGCTTGTGGGGGAGCGGGGGTTCTGGCGAGCAGTACTTC CASSLWGSGGSGEQYF
TRBJ2-6 TRBV11-2 NA NA TGTGCCAGCAGCTTAGTTGGGGGGGCCGGGGCCAACGTCCTGACTTTC CASSLVGGAGANVLTF
TRBJ2-4 TRBV23-1 TRBD2 NA TGCGCCAGCAGTCAGTCATTACTAGCGGGAGGGAGATATGTTGCCAAAAACATTCAGTACTTC CASSQSLLAGGRYVAKNIQYF